This TCR beta chain stems from a study of regulatory T cells in long-lasting Graves disease. The study, taken as a whole, reports: Sharing of public clonotypes was greater in persistent patients (under 3,000) than in new patients (approximately 940). Favored usage of TRBV28, TRBJ1-2 and TRBJ2-5 was recorded in persistent disease.

Described time point: persistent/refractory GD, antithyroid drugs over 5 years with positive TRAb. Extracted PBMC RNA gave rise to the TCR library. American Thyroid Association guidelines served as the basis for diagnosing Graves' disease. Arm-PCR with iRepertoire HTBI primers amplified the CDR3 regions for these TCR beta libraries. TCRdb processed the multiplex PCR reads anew with MiXCR; each CDR3 protein has one entry. The sample lists 400,000 to 450,000 distinct CDR3 sequences, about 25% occurring once. Comments on this clonotype: Antigen unknown.

In germline, CDR1 is SQVTM, CDR2 ANQGSEA. V was trimmed by 3 bases and J by 1 base, leaving 13 bases between them. The CDR3 consists of 14 residues. The clonotype was recovered from a female donor with Graves disease. Sequencing used peripheral blood mononuclear cells (PBMCs), obtained when the disease was refractory, from a patient treated with antithyroid drugs. This sequence joins TRBV29-1 and TRBJ2-7; a possible D gene is TRBD1 (6 bases). The CDR3 nucleotides read TGCAGCGTTGATAACAGGGATGTTTCCTACGAGCAGTACTTC. It yields the protein CSVDNRDVSYEQYF.